This entry lists 8 T cell receptor beta chains sequenced from one sample in a study of beta chain features in type 1 diabetes. The sequenced template was cDNA made from the entire isolated RNA. Here immunoSEQ multiplex PCR was the method, and the copy in TCRdb shows in-frame clones only, minus some. The sample lists about 360,000 clones, over 10% occurring once. Sequencing input: naive CD4+ T cells from blood. These receptors all come from a young man in good health.

There are a few counts of this clone. This sequence joins TRBV2 and TRBJ2-1, with 7 positions matching TRBD1. Germline V gene sequence: CDR1 SNHLY, CDR2 FYNNEI. The CDR3 consists of 14 residues. Trimming removed 9 bases from V and 6 bases from J; junction bases left unmatched: 11. In DNA form, the CDR3 reads TGTGCCAGGAGATCTACGACAGGGTTCAATGAGCAGTTCTTC. Its translation: CARRSTTGFNEQFF.

In this sample, this clone turned up a few times. V usage is TRBV5-1 and J usage is TRBJ2-2; a possible D gene is TRBD1 (6 bases). Trimming took 5 bases from V and 1 from J, leaving 12 bases between them. CDR1 is SGHRS and CDR2 is YFSETQ in the germline V gene. This CDR3 has 15 amino acids. Written as DNA, the CDR3 is TGCGCCAGCAGGGGCGGACAGCTGAACACCGGGGAGCTGTTTTTT. It encodes CASRGGQLNTGELFF. Filled out from reference TRBV5-1 and TRBJ2-2, the complete variable domain reads KAGVTQTPRYLIKTRGQQVTLSCSPISGHRSVSWYQQTPGQGLQFLFEYFSETQRNKGNFPGRFSGRQFSNSRSEMNVSTLELGDSALYLCASRGGQLNTGELFFGEGSRLTVL.

The gene calls are TRBV30 and TRBJ2-3; tentatively, D is TRBD2 (6 bases). Trimming removed 4 bases at V and 0 bases at J, with 11 bases between. Germline CDR1 is GTSNPN and CDR2 is SVGIG (reference sequence). This CDR3 comprises 14 residues. The CDR3 region has the DNA TGTGCCTGGAACGGGGGACTTAGCACAGATACGCAGTATTTT. Amino acid sequence: CAWNGGLSTDTQYF.

This clone was seen a handful of times. Germline and junction disagree at one end, which may indicate a read error. The genes are TRBV11-2 and TRBJ2-1; unclear D gene. Germline CDR1 is SGHAT and CDR2 is FQNNGV. The CDR3 runs to 13 residues. CDR3 amino acids: CASSLSGSNEQFF. The CDR3 nucleotides are TGCGCCAGCAGCCTTTCGGGTAGCAATGAGCAGTTCTTC. Supplemented by reference TRBV11-2 and TRBJ2-1, the full variable domain reads EAGVAQSPRYKIIEKRQSVAFWCNPISGHATLYWYQQILGQGPKLLIQFQNNGVVDDSQLPKDRFSAERLKGVDSTLKIQPAKLEDSAVYLCASSLSGSNEQFFGPGTRLTVL.

Here the CDR3 reads CASTKAGTGSYEQYF. CDR3 bases: TGTGCCAGCACAAAGGCCGGGACAGGTTCCTACGAGCAGTACTTC. The chain combines TRBV28 with TRBJ2-7; 8 positions agree with TRBD1. Trimming cost V 7 bases and J 1 base; bases outside gene matches: 9. CDR3 length: 15 residues. Germline lookup yields CDR1 MDHEN and CDR2 SYDVKM.

The genes are TRBV7-3 and TRBJ2-3, with no clear D. V lost 1 base and J lost 4, with 3 bases in between. The CDR3 runs to 12 residues. CDR1 SGHTA and CDR2 FQGTGA come from the germline V gene. For the CDR3, the DNA is TGTGCCAGCAGCTTAAGAGCAGATACGCAGTATTTT. Translation gives CASSLRADTQYF.

Only a few counts were recorded for this clone. The rearrangement links TRBV7-6 to TRBJ2-3; possibly TRBD1 for D (5 bases). This CDR3 region has 12 residues. Trimming stripped 2 bases from V and 6 bases from J, with 6 bases between. CDR1 SGHVS and CDR2 FNYEAQ come from the germline V gene. The CDR3 bases are TGTGCCAGCAGCTTACAGGGCGATACGCAGTATTTT. As protein: CASSLQGDTQYF. The full variable domain, its missing parts supplied by reference TRBV7-6 and TRBJ2-3, is GAGVSQSPRYKVTKRGQDVALRCDPISGHVSLYWYRQALGQGPEFLTYFNYEAQQDKSGLPNDRFSAERPEGSISTLTIQRTEQRDSAMYRCASSLQGDTQYFGPGTRLTVL.

V is TRBV7-9 and J is TRBJ2-1; TRBD2 matches at 8 bases. Germline V gives CDR1 SEHNR, CDR2 FQNEAQ (reference sequence). This CDR3 region has 16 residues. Trimming cost V 3 bases and J 2 bases; bases outside gene matches: 6. CDR3 residues: CASSFGGGGTYNEQFF. CDR3 sequence (DNA): TGTGCCAGCAGCTTTGGTGGCGGGGGGACCTACAATGAGCAGTTCTTC.